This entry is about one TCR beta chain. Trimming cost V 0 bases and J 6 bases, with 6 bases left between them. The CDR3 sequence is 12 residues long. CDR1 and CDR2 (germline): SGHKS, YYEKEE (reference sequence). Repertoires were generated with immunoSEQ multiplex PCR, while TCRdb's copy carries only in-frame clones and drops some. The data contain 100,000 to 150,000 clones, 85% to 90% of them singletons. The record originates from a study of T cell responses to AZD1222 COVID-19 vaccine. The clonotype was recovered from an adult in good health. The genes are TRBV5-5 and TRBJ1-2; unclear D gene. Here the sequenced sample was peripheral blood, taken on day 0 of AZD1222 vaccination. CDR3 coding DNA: TGTGCCAGCAGCTTGGGAGGGAATGGCTACACCTTC. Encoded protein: CASSLGGNGYTF.